A single T cell receptor beta chain is shown here with its context. This sample's time point: peripheral blood 6 weeks after treatment start. These data are taken from a study of PD-L1 blockade in urothelial cancer. Study as a whole: Analysis of the blood was performed 3 weeks (second dose) and 6 weeks after treatment start.

Profiled with immunoSEQ multiplex PCR; TCRdb holds only in-frame clones, not every one. The data contain 45,000 to 55,000 clones, around 85% of them seen just once; the ten biggest clones take up more than 9%. Germline-derived CDR1 and CDR2 are PRHDT and FYEKMQ (reference sequence). The CDR3 loop spans 15 amino acids. The V and J ends lost 0 bases and 4 bases, in that order; junction bases with no gene match: 2. The J gene is TRBJ1-1, the V gene TRBV13; 10 nucleotides match TRBD1. This sequence was found in a man in his sixties with urothelial cancer. This specimen was PBMCs, taken around atezolizumab (anti-PD-L1) treatment. This CDR3 is CASSLGGTGATEAFF. DNA of the CDR3: TGTGCCAGCAGCTTAGGTGGGACAGGGGCCACTGAAGCTTTCTTT. The whole variable domain, remainder taken from reference TRBV13 and TRBJ1-1, is AAGVIQSPRHLIKEKRETATLKCYPIPRHDTVYWYQQGPGQDPQFLISFYEKMQSDKGSIPDRFSAQQFSDYHSELNMSSLELGDSALYFCASSLGGTGATEAFFGQGTRLTVV.